This T cell receptor (beta chain) was sequenced during a study of blood T cell repertoires in COVID-19. Study-wide background: From the United States, Italy and Spain came samples of acute and convalescent COVID-19.

The CDR3 runs to 14 residues. Germline lookup yields CDR1 SEHNR and CDR2 FQNEAQ (reference sequence). After removal of 4 bases from V and 6 bases from J, the junction contained 2 bases not matched to a gene. Authors' data handling: Cell counts per sample came from amplifying reference gene primers. Using immunoSEQ multiplex PCR, the repertoire was profiled, and TCRdb retains in-frame clones only, with some absent. The V and J calls and clone size were taken over from that table, and D and trimming were inferred from the DNA. The sample contains 350,000 to 500,000 clones, about 88% of which appear only once.

The sample comprised PBMCs or T cells enriched from blood (not recorded which). The receptor comes from a woman younger than 35 who had been exposed to COVID-19. J is TRBJ2-3 and V is TRBV7-9; 12 bases agree with TRBD1. The CDR3, as DNA: TGTGCCAGCAGCTCGGGACAGGGGGCGGATACGCAGTATTTT. Amino acid sequence: CASSSGQGADTQYF.